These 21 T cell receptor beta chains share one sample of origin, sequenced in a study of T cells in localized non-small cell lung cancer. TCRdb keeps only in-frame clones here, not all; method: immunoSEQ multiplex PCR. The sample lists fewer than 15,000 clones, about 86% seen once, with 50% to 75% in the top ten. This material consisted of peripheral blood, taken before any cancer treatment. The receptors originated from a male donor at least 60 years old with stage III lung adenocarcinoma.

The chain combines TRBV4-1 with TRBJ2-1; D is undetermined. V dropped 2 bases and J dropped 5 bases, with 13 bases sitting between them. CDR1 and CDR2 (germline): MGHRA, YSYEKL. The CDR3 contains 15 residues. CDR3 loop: CASSQFSELNNEQFF. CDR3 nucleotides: TGCGCCAGCAGCCAATTTTCCGAGCTAAACAATGAGCAGTTCTTC.

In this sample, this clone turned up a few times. The CDR3 nucleotides read TGTGCAGCAGTGAAGCAAGGGGTGGGTGAGCAGTACTTC. Translated: CAAVKQGVGEQYF. The chain uses TRBV25-1 and TRBJ2-7, with D perhaps matching TRBD1 (5 bases). Germline assignment: CDR1 MGHDK and CDR2 SYGVNS. CDR3 size: 13 residues.

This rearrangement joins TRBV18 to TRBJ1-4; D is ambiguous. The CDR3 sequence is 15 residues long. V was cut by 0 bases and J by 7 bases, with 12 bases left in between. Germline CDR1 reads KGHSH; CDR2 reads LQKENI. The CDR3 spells CASSPPQRAGEKLFF. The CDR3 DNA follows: TGTGCCAGCTCACCACCGCAAAGGGCTGGTGAAAAACTGTTTTTT.

In nucleotides, the CDR3 is TGTGCCAGCAGCCACCGGACACGGGAGAACGAGCAGTACTTC. This encodes CASSHRTRENEQYF. This chain connects TRBV7-2 to TRBJ2-7; perhaps TRBD2 as D (6 bases). This CDR3 spans 14 amino acids. V was clipped by 5 bases and J by 5 bases, with 16 bases between them. Germline V CDR1 and CDR2: SGHTA, FQGNSA.

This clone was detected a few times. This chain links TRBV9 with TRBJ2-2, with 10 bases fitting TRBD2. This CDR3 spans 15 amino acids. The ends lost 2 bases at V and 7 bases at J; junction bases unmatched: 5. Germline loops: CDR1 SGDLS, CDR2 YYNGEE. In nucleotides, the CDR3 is TGTGCCAGCAGCGTTAGCGGGGGGTATGGCGGGGAGCTGTTTTTT. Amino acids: CASSVSGGYGGELFF.

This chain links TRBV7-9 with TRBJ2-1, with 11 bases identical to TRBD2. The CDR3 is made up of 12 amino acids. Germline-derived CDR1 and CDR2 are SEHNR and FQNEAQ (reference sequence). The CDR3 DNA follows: TGTGCTGGGACTAGCGGTTACAATGAGCAGTTCTTC. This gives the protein CAGTSGYNEQFF.

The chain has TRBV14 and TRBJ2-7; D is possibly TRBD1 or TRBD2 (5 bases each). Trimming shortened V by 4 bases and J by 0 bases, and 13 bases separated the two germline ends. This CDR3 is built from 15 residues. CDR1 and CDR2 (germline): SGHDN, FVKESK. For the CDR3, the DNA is TGTGCCAGCAGCCGACAGACCGGGACCTCCTACGAGCAGTACTTC. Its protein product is CASSRQTGTSYEQYF.

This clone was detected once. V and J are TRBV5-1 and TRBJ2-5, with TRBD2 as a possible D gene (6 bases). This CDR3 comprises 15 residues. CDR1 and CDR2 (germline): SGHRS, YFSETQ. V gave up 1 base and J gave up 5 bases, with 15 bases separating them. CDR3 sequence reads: CASSLFGAEGETQYF. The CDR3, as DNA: TGCGCCAGCAGCTTGTTCGGGGCGGAGGGGGAGACCCAGTACTTC. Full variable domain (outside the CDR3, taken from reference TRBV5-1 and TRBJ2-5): KAGVTQTPRYLIKTRGQQVTLSCSPISGHRSVSWYQQTPGQGLQFLFEYFSETQRNKGNFPGRFSGRQFSNSRSEMNVSTLELGDSALYLCASSLFGAEGETQYFGPGTRLLVL.

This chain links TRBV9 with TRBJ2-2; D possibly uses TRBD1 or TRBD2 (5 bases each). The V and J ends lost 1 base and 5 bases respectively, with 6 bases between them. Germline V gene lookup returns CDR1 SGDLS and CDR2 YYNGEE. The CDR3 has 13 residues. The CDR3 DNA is TGTGCCAGCAGCGTATGGGGGACCGGGGAGCTGTTTTTT. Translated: CASSVWGTGELFF.

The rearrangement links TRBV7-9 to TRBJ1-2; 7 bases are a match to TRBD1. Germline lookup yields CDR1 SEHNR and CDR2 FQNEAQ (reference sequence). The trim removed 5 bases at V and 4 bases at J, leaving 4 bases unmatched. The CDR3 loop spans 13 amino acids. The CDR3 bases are TGTGCCAGCAGCCCGGGACAGAGCTATGGCTACACCTTC. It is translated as CASSPGQSYGYTF.

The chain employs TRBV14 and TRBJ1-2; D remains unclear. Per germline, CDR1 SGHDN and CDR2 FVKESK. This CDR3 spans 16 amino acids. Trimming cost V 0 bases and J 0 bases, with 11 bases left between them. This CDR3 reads CASSQDWGWTNYGYTF. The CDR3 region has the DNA TGTGCCAGCAGCCAAGATTGGGGATGGACTAACTATGGCTACACCTTC. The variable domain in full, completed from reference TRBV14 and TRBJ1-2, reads EAGVTQFPSHSVIEKGQTVTLRCDPISGHDNLYWYRRVMGKEIKFLLHFVKESKQDESGMPNNRFLAERTGGTYSTLKVQPAELEDSGVYFCASSQDWGWTNYGYTFGSGTRLTVV.

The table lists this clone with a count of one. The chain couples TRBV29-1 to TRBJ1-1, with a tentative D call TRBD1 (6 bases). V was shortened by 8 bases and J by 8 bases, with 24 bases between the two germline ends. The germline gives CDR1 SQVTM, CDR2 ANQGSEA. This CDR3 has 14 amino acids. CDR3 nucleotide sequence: TGCAGCCTGTCACGGGGGGGCGCGGTGAGGGAAGCTTTCTTT. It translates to CSLSRGGAVREAFF.

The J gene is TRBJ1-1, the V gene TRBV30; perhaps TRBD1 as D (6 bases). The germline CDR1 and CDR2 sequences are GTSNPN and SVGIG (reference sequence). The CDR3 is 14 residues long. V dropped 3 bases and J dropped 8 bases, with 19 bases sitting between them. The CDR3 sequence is CAWRRDGQKNEAFF. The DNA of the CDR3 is TGTGCCTGGAGAAGGGATGGACAGAAAAACGAAGCTTTCTTT.

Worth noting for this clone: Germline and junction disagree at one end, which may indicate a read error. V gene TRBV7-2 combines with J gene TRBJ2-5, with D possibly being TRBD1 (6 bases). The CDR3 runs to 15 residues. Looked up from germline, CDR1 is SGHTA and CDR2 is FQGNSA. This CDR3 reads CASSPEGQPRETQYF. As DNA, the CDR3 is TGCGCCAGCAGCCCTGAAGGACAGCCGAGGGAGACCCAGTACTTC.

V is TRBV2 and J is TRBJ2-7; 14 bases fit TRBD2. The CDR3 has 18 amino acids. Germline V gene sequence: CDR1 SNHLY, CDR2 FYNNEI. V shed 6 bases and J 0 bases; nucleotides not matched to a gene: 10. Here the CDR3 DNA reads TGTGCCAGCAGCGTACTCACCGGGACTAGCGGGAGCTCCTACGAGCAGTACTTC. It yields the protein CASSVLTGTSGSSYEQYF.

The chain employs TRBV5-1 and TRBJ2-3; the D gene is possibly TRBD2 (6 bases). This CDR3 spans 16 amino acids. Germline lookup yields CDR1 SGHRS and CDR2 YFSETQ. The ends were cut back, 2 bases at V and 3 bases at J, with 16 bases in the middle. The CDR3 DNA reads TGCGCCAGCAGCTTTAACGGGAGAGGTGGTACAGATACGCAGTATTTT. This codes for CASSFNGRGGTDTQYF.

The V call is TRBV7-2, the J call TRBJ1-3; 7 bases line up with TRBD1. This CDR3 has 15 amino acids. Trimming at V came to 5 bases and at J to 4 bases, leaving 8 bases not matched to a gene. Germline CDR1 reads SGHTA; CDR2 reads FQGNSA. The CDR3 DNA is TGTGCCAGCAGCACAGGACAGGTATCAGGAAACACCATATATTTT. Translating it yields CASSTGQVSGNTIYF.

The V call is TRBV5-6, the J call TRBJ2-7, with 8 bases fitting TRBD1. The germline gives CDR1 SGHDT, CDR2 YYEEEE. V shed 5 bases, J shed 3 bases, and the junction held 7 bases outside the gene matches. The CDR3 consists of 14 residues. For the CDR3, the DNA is TGTGCCAGCAGAGGGACAGGACACCTCTACGAGCAGTACTTC. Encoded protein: CASRGTGHLYEQYF.

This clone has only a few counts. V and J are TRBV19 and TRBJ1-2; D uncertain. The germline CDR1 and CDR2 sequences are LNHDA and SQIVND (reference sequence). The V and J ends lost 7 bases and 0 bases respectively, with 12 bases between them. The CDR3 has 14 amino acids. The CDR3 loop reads CASTSNQANYGYTF. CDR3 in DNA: TGTGCCAGTACCTCAAATCAGGCTAACTATGGCTACACCTTC.

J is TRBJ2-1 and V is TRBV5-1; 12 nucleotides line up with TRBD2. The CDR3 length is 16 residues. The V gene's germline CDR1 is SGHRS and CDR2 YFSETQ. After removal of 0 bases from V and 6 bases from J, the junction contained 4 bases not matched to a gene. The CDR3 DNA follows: TGCGCCAGCAGCTTGGAAGGGACTAGCGGGTTCAATGAGCAGTTCTTC. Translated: CASSLEGTSGFNEQFF.

CDR3 residues: CATSLWDTHGYTF. The DNA for the CDR3 is TGTGCCACCAGCCTATGGGACACCCATGGCTACACCTTC. The chain is built from TRBV19 and TRBJ1-2, with D tentatively TRBD1 (6 bases). The CDR3 has 13 amino acids. CDR1 and CDR2 (germline): LNHDA, SQIVND (reference sequence). V dropped 10 bases and J dropped 6 bases, with 18 bases sitting between them.